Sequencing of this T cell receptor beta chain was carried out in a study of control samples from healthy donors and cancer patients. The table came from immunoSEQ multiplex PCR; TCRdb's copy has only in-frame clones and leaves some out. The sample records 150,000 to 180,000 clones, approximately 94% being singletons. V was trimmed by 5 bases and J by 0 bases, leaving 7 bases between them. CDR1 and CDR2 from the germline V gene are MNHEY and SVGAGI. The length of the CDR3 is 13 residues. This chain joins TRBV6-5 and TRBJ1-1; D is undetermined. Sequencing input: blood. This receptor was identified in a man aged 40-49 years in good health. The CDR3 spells CASSRDLNTEAFF. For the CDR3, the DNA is TGTGCCAGCAGTAGAGACCTGAACACTGAAGCTTTCTTT.